The clone carrying this T cell receptor (beta chain) is judged medium-sized. Its antigen is unknown. This sample is part of a study of OX40 agonist ivuxolimab in advanced cancers. Assay: immunoSEQ multiplex PCR; the TCRdb copy retains only in-frame clones and omits some. The repertoire holds nearly 70,000 clones, with about 80% as singletons. Findings and caveats of the study: Low normalized T-cell clonal expansion was additionally recorded for some nonresponders.

Germline CDR1 is SGHNT and CDR2 is YYREEE (reference sequence). The CDR3 runs to 16 residues. J was trimmed by 5 bases and V by 0 bases; bases with no gene match: 9. The chain carries TRBV5-4 and TRBJ2-7; 9 nucleotides line up with TRBD1. The source material was CD4+ or CD8+ T cells sorted from blood, sampled in a trial of the OX40 agonist ivuxolimab. The source is an adult with an advanced solid tumor such as melanoma, head and neck, liver or kidney cancer. CDR3 DNA sequence: TGTGCCAGCAGCTTGGTTGCCGGACAGGGGTTTAACGAGCAGTACTTC. Translating gives CASSLVAGQGFNEQYF.